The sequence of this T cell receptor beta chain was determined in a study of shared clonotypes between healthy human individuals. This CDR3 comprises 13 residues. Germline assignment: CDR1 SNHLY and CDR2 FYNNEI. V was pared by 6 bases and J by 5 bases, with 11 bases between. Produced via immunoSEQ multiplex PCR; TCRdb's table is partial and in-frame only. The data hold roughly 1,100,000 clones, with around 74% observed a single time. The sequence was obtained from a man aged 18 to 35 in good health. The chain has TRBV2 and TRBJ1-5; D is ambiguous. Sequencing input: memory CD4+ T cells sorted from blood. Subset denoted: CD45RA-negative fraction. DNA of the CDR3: TGTGCCAGCAGCGGACGGGGTTATCAGCCCCAGCATTTT. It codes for CASSGRGYQPQHF.